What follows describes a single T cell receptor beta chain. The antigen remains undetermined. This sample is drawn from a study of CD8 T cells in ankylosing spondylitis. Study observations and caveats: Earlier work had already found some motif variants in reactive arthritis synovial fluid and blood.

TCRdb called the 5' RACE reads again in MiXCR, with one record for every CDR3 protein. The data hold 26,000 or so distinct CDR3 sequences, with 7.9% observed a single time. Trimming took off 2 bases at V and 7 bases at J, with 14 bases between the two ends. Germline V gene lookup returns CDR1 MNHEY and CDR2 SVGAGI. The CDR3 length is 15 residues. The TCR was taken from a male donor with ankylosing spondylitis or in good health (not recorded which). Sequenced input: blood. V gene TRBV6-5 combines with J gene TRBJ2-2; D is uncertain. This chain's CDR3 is CASSYDHPPGGELFF. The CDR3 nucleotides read TGTGCCAGCAGTTACGACCACCCCCCCGGCGGGGAGCTGTTTTTT.